Presented here are 25 T cell receptor beta chains from one specimen sequenced in a study of response to subunit inactivated influenza vaccine. TCRdb re-analysed the RT-PCR reads in MiXCR, keeping a single row per CDR3 protein. This sample has fewer than 700,000 distinct CDR3 sequences, with 10% to 15% found just once. This material consisted of PBMCs from blood, taken about 40 days after vaccination. The source is a man between 50 and 59 years old who received an inactivated influenza vaccine.

The chain is built from TRBV5-6 and TRBJ2-7; tentative D call: TRBD2 (6 bases). The germline CDR1 and CDR2 sequences are SGHDT and YYEEEE. V was cut by 4 bases and J by 9 bases, with 23 bases left in between. The CDR3 length is 15 residues. CDR3 sequence reads: CASSQVRDALRGQYF. In DNA, the CDR3 is TGTGCCAGCAGCCAGGTGCGGGATGCCCTCCGTGGGCAGTACTTC.

This clonotype was observed at least ten times. CDR3 residues: CSARVVNTEAFF. The CDR3 DNA follows: TGCAGTGCTAGAGTCGTGAACACTGAAGCTTTCTTT. The chain links TRBV20-1 to TRBJ1-1, with D unclear. Between the trimmed V and J ends, which lost 1 base and 0 bases, there was a span of 3 bases. The V gene's germline CDR1 is DFQATT and CDR2 SNEGSKA (reference sequence). The CDR3 has 12 amino acids.

The CDR3 DNA reads TGTGCCAGCAGTCCGACAGGGGCTGGGAATCAGCCCCAGCATTTT. This gives the protein CASSPTGAGNQPQHF. The V gene is TRBV6-2 or TRBV6-3, the J gene TRBJ1-5; 8 nucleotides line up with TRBD1. Germline V lookup: CDR1 MNHEY, CDR2 SVGEGT. V was pared by 5 bases and J by 4 bases, with 7 bases of the junction left unmatched. This CDR3 region has 15 residues.

The table lists this clonotype with a few counts. The gene calls are TRBV6-5 and TRBJ2-3, with 10 bases fitting TRBD2. This CDR3 region has 17 residues. With 0 bases clipped from V and 2 bases from J, the junction kept 5 bases outside the gene matches. CDR1 MNHEY and CDR2 SVGAGI come from the germline V gene. CDR3 residues: CASSYSIAGGLTDTQYF. CDR3 in DNA: TGTGCCAGCAGTTACTCGATAGCGGGGGGACTCACAGATACGCAGTATTTT.

This clonotype was counted between two and nine times. The rearrangement joins TRBV20-1 to TRBJ2-3; 8 bases are a match to TRBD2. CDR1 DFQATT and CDR2 SNEGSKA come from the germline V gene (reference sequence). This CDR3 region has 14 residues. The trim removed 0 bases at V and 7 bases at J, leaving 6 bases unmatched. Here the CDR3 reads CSARDFKRENTQYF. For the CDR3, the DNA is TGCAGTGCTAGAGATTTCAAGCGGGAGAATACGCAGTATTTT.

This clonotype was detected only once. This rearrangement joins TRBV5-1 to TRBJ1-4; no reliable D call. The CDR3 spans 14 residues. V lost 4 bases and J lost 8, with 15 bases in between. CDR1 is SGHRS and CDR2 is YFSETQ in the germline V gene. The CDR3 sequence: CASSTGRGEEKLFF. Written as DNA, the CDR3 is TGCGCCAGCAGCACCGGACGGGGAGAGGAAAAACTGTTTTTT.

The sample holds a few counts of this clonotype. The rearrangement joins TRBV7-2 to TRBJ2-5; tentatively, D is TRBD2 (5 bases). V dropped 5 bases and J dropped 1 base, with 11 bases sitting between them. The CDR3 length is 14 residues. Germline CDR1 SGHTA, CDR2 FQGNSA. The CDR3 nucleotides read TGTGCCAGCAGCAAACGGGGTGGCCAAGAGACCCAGTACTTC. Protein sequence: CASSKRGGQETQYF.

The CDR3 region is CASSPWDGGPGELFF. The CDR3 DNA is TGCGCCAGCAGCCCCTGGGACGGTGGACCCGGGGAGCTGTTTTTT. The chain uses TRBV5-1 and TRBJ2-2; D might be TRBD1 or TRBD2, each matching 5 bases. This CDR3 is 15 amino acids long. Germline V gene lookup returns CDR1 SGHRS and CDR2 YFSETQ. V was cut by 4 bases and J by 6 bases, with 16 bases left in between.

The rearrangement joins TRBV6-2 or TRBV6-3 to TRBJ2-1; possible D gene TRBD2, 7 bases. Germline V lookup: CDR1 MNHEY, CDR2 SVGEGT. The CDR3 has 14 amino acids. V lost 3 bases and J lost 7, with 13 bases in between. CDR3 in DNA: TGTGCCAGCAGTTATGGGCGGGGGCCAAATGAGCAGTTCTTC. This gives the protein CASSYGRGPNEQFF.

The chain recombines TRBV24-1 with TRBJ2-2; a possible D gene is TRBD1 (5 bases). Trimming shortened V by 3 bases and J by 8 bases, and 15 bases separated the two germline ends. Germline CDR1 is KGHDR and CDR2 is SFDVKD. The CDR3 totals 15 residues. This CDR3 reads CATSDPSGAEGELFF. The CDR3 coding sequence is TGTGCCACCAGTGATCCAAGTGGGGCGGAAGGGGAGCTGTTTTTT.

This clonotype was seen many times. The chain has TRBV29-1 and TRBJ2-7; D is unresolved. Germline V gene data show CDR1 as SQVTM and CDR2 as ANQGSEA. Trimming stripped 5 bases from V and 1 base from J, with 18 bases between. The CDR3 totals 15 residues. CDR3 sequence reads: CSVSGLRTNSYEQYF. CDR3 coding DNA: TGCAGCGTTAGTGGCCTCCGGACCAATTCCTACGAGCAGTACTTC.

The rearrangement joins TRBV20-1 to TRBJ2-2; either TRBD1 or TRBD2 may fit D (5 bases each). This CDR3 has 19 residues. With 1 base removed from V and 3 bases from J, the gap between germline ends came to 24 bases. Germline V CDR1 and CDR2: DFQATT, SNEGSKA (reference sequence). The CDR3 protein is CSARGPSSAERGYTGELFF. The CDR3 region has the DNA TGCAGTGCTAGAGGTCCCTCTTCAGCGGAGAGGGGATACACCGGGGAGCTGTTTTTT.

CDR3 region: CASSLRGEWNIQYF. The CDR3 nucleotides are TGTGCCAGCAGTTTAAGGGGGGAATGGAACATTCAGTACTTC. The genes are TRBV28 and TRBJ2-4, with D possibly being TRBD1 or TRBD2 (6 bases each). The CDR3 loop spans 14 amino acids. V gave up 2 bases and J gave up 7 bases, with 12 bases separating them. Germline V gene lookup returns CDR1 MDHEN and CDR2 SYDVKM.

This clonotype was detected only a few times. The genes are TRBV10-1 and TRBJ2-7; D not resolved. The CDR3 runs 14 residues. Germline V gene data show CDR1 as WNHNN and CDR2 as SYGVQD (reference sequence). V lost 2 bases to trimming and J lost 0 bases, with 8 bases between them. The CDR3 region has the DNA TGCGCCAGCAGTGAGCGCGGTAGCTCCTACGAGCAGTACTTC. This encodes CASSERGSSYEQYF.

This chain uses TRBV20-1 with TRBJ1-3; D ambiguous. The V end was cut by 1 base, the J end by 0 bases, with 10 bases between. The CDR3 is 15 residues long. The germline CDR1 and CDR2 sequences are DFQATT and SNEGSKA (reference sequence). Here the CDR3 DNA reads TGCAGTGCTAGAGTCCCTACCTACTCTGGAAACACCATATATTTT. Encoded protein: CSARVPTYSGNTIYF.

CDR3 amino acids: CASSQDPGYSPLHF. The CDR3 region has the DNA TGTGCCAGCAGCCAAGATCCGGGTTATTCACCCCTCCACTTT. The chain couples TRBV14 to TRBJ1-6, with unresolved D. From germline, CDR1 is SGHDN and CDR2 FVKESK. Trimming removed 0 bases from V and 8 bases from J, with 8 bases in between. CDR3 length: 14 residues.

This clonotype was found a few times. One junction end does not reproduce the germline sequence, and a read error may be involved. This sequence joins TRBV27 and TRBJ1-1; weak D call: TRBD1 (5 bases). Germline-derived CDR1 and CDR2 are MNHEY and SMNVEV (reference sequence). This CDR3 region has 13 residues. CDR3 sequence: CASSSLTAGSFRF. The CDR3, as DNA: TGTGCCAGCAGTTCTTTGACGGCAGGGAGCTTCCGATTT.

A few counts support this clonotype. The chain is built from TRBV7-9 and TRBJ2-4; 10 bases align to TRBD2. Germline loops: CDR1 SEHNR, CDR2 FQNEAQ (reference sequence). J was trimmed by 8 bases and V by 2 bases; bases with no gene match: 9. This CDR3 region has 16 residues. The CDR3 DNA is TGTGCCAGCAGCTTACTAGCGGGGGCCGCTGCATACATTCAGTACTTC. It codes for CASSLLAGAAAYIQYF.

The J gene is TRBJ1-2, the V gene TRBV11-2; tentatively, D is TRBD1 (6 bases). The V and J ends lost 5 bases and 5 bases respectively, with 18 bases between them. In germline, CDR1 is SGHAT, CDR2 FQNNGV. The CDR3 runs to 15 residues. The DNA for the CDR3 is TGTGCCAGCAGCGCTTCAGGGAAAGGGGGGTATGGCTACACCTTC. It codes for CASSASGKGGYGYTF.

Note on this clonotype: This sequence may be a read error, since a much larger clone differs from it by one base. V and J are TRBV5-1 and TRBJ2-1; D possibly corresponds to TRBD2 (5 bases). Germline V gene lookup returns CDR1 SGHRS and CDR2 YFSETQ. This CDR3 region has 15 residues. The DNA of the CDR3 is TGCGCCAGCAGCTTGAAGCGGTCCTCCTACAATGAGCAGCTCTTC. Its translation: CASSLKRSSYNEQLF.

In this sample, this clonotype turned up many times. This chain connects TRBV20-1 to TRBJ2-1, with D perhaps matching TRBD2 (5 bases). The CDR3 loop spans 13 amino acids. CDR1 DFQATT and CDR2 SNEGSKA come from the germline V gene (reference sequence). V was trimmed by 6 bases and J by 8 bases, leaving 17 bases between them. CDR3 sequence (DNA): TGCAGTGCCCAGCGTCAGAGTAGCGATGAGCAGTTCTTC. It yields the protein CSAQRQSSDEQFF.

Turning to this clonotype: Possible read error: a much larger clone is one base away. The chain uses TRBV20-1 and TRBJ1-5; D gene ambiguous. The CDR3 extends over 13 amino acids. Germline-derived CDR1 and CDR2 are DFQATT and SNEGSKA (reference sequence). Trimming cost V 6 bases and J 6 bases, with 15 bases left between them. The CDR3 DNA is TGCAGTGCCGTAACCCCGGCAAGTCAGCCCCAGCATTTT. It encodes CSAVTPASQPQHF.

This clonotype was observed a few times. V is TRBV11-2 and J is TRBJ2-5; D is perhaps TRBD1 or TRBD2 (5 bases each). The CDR3 spans 18 residues. The V and J ends lost 1 base and 3 bases respectively, with 21 bases between them. Per the germline V gene, CDR1 is SGHAT and CDR2 is FQNNGV. The CDR3: CASSLGGFRDLGEETQYF. The CDR3, as DNA: TGTGCCAGCAGCTTAGGAGGGTTCCGGGACCTGGGAGAAGAGACCCAGTACTTC.

The chain recombines TRBV3-1 with TRBJ2-3; 8 nucleotides line up with TRBD2. After removal of 1 base from V and 2 bases from J, the junction contained 8 bases not matched to a gene. Germline V gives CDR1 LGHDT, CDR2 YNNKEL (reference sequence). The CDR3 has 17 amino acids. CDR3 loop: CASSQVSTSGPTDTQYF. The DNA of the CDR3 is TGTGCCAGCAGCCAAGTTTCAACTAGCGGCCCCACAGATACGCAGTATTTT.

V and J are TRBV29-1 and TRBJ2-1, with 7 bases fitting TRBD2. The ends lost 0 bases at V and 4 bases at J; junction bases unmatched: 6. CDR1 and CDR2 (germline): SQVTM, ANQGSEA. The CDR3 covers 15 residues. The DNA of the CDR3 is TGCAGCGTTGAAGATCCGCGACTAGCTTACAATGAGCAGTTCTTC. Protein: CSVEDPRLAYNEQFF.